Detailed here is one T cell receptor (beta chain). The table lists this clone with a count of one. This receptor's antigen is unknown. The record has no base qualities; no much larger clone is one base away. Healthy HIV-negative adults with no recently reported acute infections or vaccinations were included as donors. Every donor was a Caucasian adult living in Nashville, Tennessee, USA. CD8 memory samples were composed of magnetically selected CD45RO+ cells combined with CCR7-negative CD45RA+ effector memory (TemRA) cells. Blood was obtained by leukapheresis, after which PBMCs were separated by Ficoll-Histopaque density gradient centrifugation and cryopreserved in liquid nitrogen vapor phase. Analytical flow cytometry was used to check the purity and quantity of every magnetically sorted T cell population. Genomic DNA was isolated from each sorted fraction and quantified by UV absorbance on a Nanodrop 2000c.

This sample is drawn from a study of shared clonotypes between healthy human individuals (dated by TCRdb to 2019 to 2021). With respect to the entire study: Three men and a couple of women, aged 18 to 49 years, made up the cohort. Blood TCR repertoires of five healthy adults were deeply sequenced to estimate repertoire size and the extent of clonotype sharing between individuals. Different laboratories and diverse techniques were used to prepare libraries and sequence TCR repertoires, to increase sequencing depth and limit assay-specific biases. Leukapheresis yielded between about 0.85 and 9.5 billion PBMCs per donor. For each donor, CD4 naive and CD4 memory were each given three plates, CD8 naive was given two plates, and CD8 memory was given one plate. Results the study describes overall, beyond this receptor: Pairwise subsampling indicated that sequencing depth was expected to affect the degree of clonotype sharing among donors. Incomplete sequencing was indicated by rarefaction of sorted-subset datasets, despite the large sequencing depth. Sampling was limited to blood, and TCR repertoires in tissue likely differ from TCR repertoires in blood. Because the study included a small number of donors, the genetic and exposure-history diversity represented was limited. Sharing across several donors was observed for around 5% of naive CD4, 3.5% of naive CD8, about 2.3% of memory CD4, and roughly 0.43% of memory CD8 clonotypes. Higher generation probabilities were observed for clonotypes shared by all four sorted-subset donors than for non-shared clonotypes. Naive subsets generally had larger estimated clonotype richness than memory subsets.

TCR CDR3 regions were amplified from genomic DNA by multiplex PCR using the deep immunoSEQ assay. Extracted genomic DNA from each cell subset was distributed evenly across all wells of several immunoSEQ 96-well plates, and each plate was treated as a replicate. Each replicate PCR for sorted subsets received around 210 ng genomic DNA, equal to roughly 29,000 T cell genomes. Purified libraries were measured with a Qubit 3.0 fluorometer, size-checked on a Bioanalyzer 2100, and measured again with the KAPA Library Quantification kit. Each immunoSEQ 96-well plate was sequenced on its own single-read 150-cycle Illumina NextSeq 550 flow cell. Per the source publication's procedure: Because only junctional sequences without quality scores were contained in the immunoSEQ output, filtering matching that applied to full-length reads could not be performed. To assign V/J genes and CDR3, sequences were annotated using PyIR, a Python wrapper for IgBLAST v1.9, with IMGT germline references. Any read was removed if the V/J assignment was weak (E-value above 1e-6), the CDR3 was missing, or the read contained stop codons, out-of-frame junctions, or ambiguous translated residues. V3J clonotypes were defined as sequences sharing the same inferred V gene, J gene, and CDR3 amino acid sequence. The percentage overlap between two repertoires was calculated by dividing the number of shared unique clonotypes by the size of the smaller repertoire. Richness of each repertoire was evaluated using RTK rarefaction, the Chao1 estimator, and Recon v2.1 estimates of unobserved clonotypes. Generation probabilities were computed with OLGA for all TCRbeta clonotypes obtained by the gDNA method from a handful of donors. The source is immuneACCESS, and TCRdb retained only in-frame sequences with V and J called. Part of the clones is not carried over; for the studies checked, unresolved V genes explain less than half of this, and the remainder is unexplained. The DNA gave D and trimming, while V, J and clone size come from that table. This sample has approximately 640,000 clones in its table, and about 92% of those were observed once. The ten top clones hold 34% of the sample.

The sequenced material came from memory CD8+ T cells from PBMCs. The cell subset or site label, read with the paper, signifies: CD45RO+ cells pooled with CCR7-negative TemRA cells. This TCR derives from a man younger than 30 in good health. Some clones in this sample may be carry-over from other donors' samples.

The nucleotide sequence reads TGTGCCAGCAGTGAATCATGGGGACAAGGCTACGAGCAGTACTTC. Its translation reads: CASSESWGQGYEQYF. Rearrangement joined TRBV2 to TRBJ2-7; matching of 6 bases hints at TRBD1 as the D gene. Sequences SNHLY (CDR1) and FYNNEI (CDR2) are obtained from the germline V gene. Relative to germline, V is 2 bases shorter and J is 3 bases shorter, with 14 bases between their ends. Reading from cysteine to phenylalanine, the CDR3 counts 15 amino acids. The DNA shown is the 45-base CDR3, in frame from base 1.